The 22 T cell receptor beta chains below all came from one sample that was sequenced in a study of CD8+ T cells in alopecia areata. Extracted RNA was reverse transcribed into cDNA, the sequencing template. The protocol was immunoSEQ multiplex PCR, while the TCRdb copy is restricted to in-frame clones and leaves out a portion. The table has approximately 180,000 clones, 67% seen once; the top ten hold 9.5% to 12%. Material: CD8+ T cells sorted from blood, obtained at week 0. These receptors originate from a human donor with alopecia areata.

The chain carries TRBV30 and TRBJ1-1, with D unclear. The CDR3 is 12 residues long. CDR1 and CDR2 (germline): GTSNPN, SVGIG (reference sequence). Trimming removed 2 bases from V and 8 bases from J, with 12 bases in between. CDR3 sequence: CAWSKTRTEAFF. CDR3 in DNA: TGTGCCTGGAGTAAGACCCGGACGGAAGCTTTCTTT.

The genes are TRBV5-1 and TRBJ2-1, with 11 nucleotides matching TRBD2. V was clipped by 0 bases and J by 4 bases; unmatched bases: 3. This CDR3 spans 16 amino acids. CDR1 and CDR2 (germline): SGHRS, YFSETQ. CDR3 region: CASSLGLAGGYNEQFF. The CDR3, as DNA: TGCGCCAGCAGCTTGGGCCTAGCGGGGGGATACAATGAGCAGTTCTTC. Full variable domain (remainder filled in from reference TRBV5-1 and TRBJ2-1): KAGVTQTPRYLIKTRGQQVTLSCSPISGHRSVSWYQQTPGQGLQFLFEYFSETQRNKGNFPGRFSGRQFSNSRSEMNVSTLELGDSALYLCASSLGLAGGYNEQFFGPGTRLTVL.

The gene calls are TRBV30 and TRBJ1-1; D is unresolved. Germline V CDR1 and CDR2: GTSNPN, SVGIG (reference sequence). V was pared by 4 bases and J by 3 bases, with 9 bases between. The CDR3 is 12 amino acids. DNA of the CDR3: TGTGCCTGGAATATTGCGGACACTGAAGCTTTCTTT. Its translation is CAWNIADTEAFF. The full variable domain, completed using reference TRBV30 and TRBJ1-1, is SQTIHQWPATLVQPVGSPLSLECTVEGTSNPNLYWYRQAAGRGLQLLFYSVGIGQISSEVPQNLSASRPQDRQFILSSKKLLLSDSGFYLCAWNIADTEAFFGQGTRLTVV.

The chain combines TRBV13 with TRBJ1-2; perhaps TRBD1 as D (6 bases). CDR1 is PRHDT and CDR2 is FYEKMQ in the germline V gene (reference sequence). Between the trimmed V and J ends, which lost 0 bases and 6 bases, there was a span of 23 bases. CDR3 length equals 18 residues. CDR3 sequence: CASSLGQLVQGSRHGYTF. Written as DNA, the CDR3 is TGTGCCAGCAGCTTAGGCCAATTAGTCCAGGGGAGTCGACATGGCTACACCTTC.

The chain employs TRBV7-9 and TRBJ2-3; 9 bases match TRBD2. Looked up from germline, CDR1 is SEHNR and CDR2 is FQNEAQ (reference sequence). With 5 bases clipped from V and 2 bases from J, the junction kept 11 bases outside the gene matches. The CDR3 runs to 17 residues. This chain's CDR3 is CASSPPIERGDTDTQYF. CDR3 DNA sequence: TGTGCCAGCAGCCCCCCCATCGAGCGGGGGGACACAGATACGCAGTATTTT.

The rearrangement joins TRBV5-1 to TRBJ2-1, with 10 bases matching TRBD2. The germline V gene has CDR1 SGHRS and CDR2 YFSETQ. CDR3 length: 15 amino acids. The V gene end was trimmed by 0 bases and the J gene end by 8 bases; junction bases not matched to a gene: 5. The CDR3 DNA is TGCGCCAGCAGCTTGGGTGGACTAGCGGCCGATGAGCAGTTCTTC. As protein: CASSLGGLAADEQFF. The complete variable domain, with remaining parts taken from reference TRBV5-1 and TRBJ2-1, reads KAGVTQTPRYLIKTRGQQVTLSCSPISGHRSVSWYQQTPGQGLQFLFEYFSETQRNKGNFPGRFSGRQFSNSRSEMNVSTLELGDSALYLCASSLGGLAADEQFFGPGTRLTVL.

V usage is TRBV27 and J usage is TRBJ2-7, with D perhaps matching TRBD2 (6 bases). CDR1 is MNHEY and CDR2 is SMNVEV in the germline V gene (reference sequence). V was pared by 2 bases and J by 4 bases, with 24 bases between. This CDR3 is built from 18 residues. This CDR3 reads CASSLDLPGGGGGYEQYF. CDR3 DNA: TGTGCCAGCAGTTTAGACCTGCCGGGCGGCGGTGGGGGGTACGAGCAGTACTTC.

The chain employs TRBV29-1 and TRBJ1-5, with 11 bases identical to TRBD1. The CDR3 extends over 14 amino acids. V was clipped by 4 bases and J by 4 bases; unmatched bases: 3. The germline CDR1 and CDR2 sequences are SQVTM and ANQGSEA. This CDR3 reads CSVGGTGGNQPQHF. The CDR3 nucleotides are TGCAGCGTTGGGGGGACAGGGGGTAATCAGCCCCAGCATTTT.

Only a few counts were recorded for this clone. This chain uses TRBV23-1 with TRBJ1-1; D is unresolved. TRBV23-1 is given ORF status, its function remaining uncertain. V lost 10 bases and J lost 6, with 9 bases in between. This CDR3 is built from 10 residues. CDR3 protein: CATPWPEAFF. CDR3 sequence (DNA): TGCGCCACCCCATGGCCTGAAGCTTTCTTT.

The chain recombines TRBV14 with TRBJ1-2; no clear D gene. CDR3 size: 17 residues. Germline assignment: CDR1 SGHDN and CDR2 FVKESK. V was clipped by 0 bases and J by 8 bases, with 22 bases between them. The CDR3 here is CASSQDRRAYPRDGYTF. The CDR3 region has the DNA TGTGCCAGCAGCCAAGATAGGAGGGCGTACCCCCGAGACGGCTACACCTTC.

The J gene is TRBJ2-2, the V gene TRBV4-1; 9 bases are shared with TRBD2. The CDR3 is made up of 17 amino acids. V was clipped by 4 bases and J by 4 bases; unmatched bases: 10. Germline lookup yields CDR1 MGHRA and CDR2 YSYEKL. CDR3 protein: CASSLSSSGGITGELFF. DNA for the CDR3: TGCGCCAGCAGCCTCTCTTCCAGCGGGGGGATCACCGGGGAGCTGTTTTTT.

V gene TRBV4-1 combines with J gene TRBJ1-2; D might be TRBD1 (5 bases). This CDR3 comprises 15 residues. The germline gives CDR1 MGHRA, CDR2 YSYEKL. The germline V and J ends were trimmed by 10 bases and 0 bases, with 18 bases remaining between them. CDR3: CATTKGTNANYGYTF. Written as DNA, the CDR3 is TGCGCCACCACCAAAGGGACGAATGCTAACTATGGCTACACCTTC.

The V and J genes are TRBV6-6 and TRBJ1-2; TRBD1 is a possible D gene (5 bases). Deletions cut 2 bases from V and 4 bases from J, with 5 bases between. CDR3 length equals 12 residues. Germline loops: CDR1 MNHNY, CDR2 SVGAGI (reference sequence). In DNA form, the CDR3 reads TGTGCCAGCAGTTACGACAGCTATGGCTACACCTTC. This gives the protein CASSYDSYGYTF.

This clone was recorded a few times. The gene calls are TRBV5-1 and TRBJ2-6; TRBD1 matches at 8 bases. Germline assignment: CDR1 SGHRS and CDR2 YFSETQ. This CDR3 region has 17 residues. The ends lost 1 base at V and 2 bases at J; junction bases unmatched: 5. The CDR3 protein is CASSLYGTGPGANVLTF. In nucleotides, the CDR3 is TGCGCCAGCAGCTTGTACGGGACAGGTCCTGGGGCCAACGTCCTGACTTTC.

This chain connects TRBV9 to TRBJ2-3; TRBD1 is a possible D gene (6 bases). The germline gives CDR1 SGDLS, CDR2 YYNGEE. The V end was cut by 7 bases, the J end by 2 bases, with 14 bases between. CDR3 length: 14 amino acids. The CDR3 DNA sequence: TGTGCCAGCGGGGGCGACTACTTCACAGATACGCAGTATTTT. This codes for CASGGDYFTDTQYF. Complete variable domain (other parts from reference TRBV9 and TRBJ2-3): DSGVTQTPKHLITATGQRVTLRCSPRSGDLSVYWYQQSLDQGLQFLIQYYNGEERAKGNILERFSAQQFPDLHSELNLSSLELGDSALYFCASGGDYFTDTQYFGPGTRLTVL.

In nucleotides, the CDR3 is TGTGCCAGCAGCTTAGGAGGGCCGAACACTGAAGCTTTCTTT. It yields the protein CASSLGGPNTEAFF. The rearrangement links TRBV5-6 to TRBJ1-1; D is ambiguous. The CDR3 contains 14 residues. V lost 2 bases and J lost 1, with 9 bases in between. Per the germline V gene, CDR1 is SGHDT and CDR2 is YYEEEE.

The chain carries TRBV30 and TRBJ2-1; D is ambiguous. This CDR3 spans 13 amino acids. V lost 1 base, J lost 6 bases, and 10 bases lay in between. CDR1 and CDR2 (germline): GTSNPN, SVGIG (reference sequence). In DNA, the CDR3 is TGTGCCTGGAGTGACGAAGGGATCAATGAGCAGTTCTTC. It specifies CAWSDEGINEQFF.

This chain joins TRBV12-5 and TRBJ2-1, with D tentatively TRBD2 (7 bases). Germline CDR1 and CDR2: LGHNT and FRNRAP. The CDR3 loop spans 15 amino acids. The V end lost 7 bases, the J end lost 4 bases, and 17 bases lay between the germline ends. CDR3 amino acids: CASVGGDTGYNEQFF. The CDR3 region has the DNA TGTGCTAGTGTTGGGGGGGACACAGGTTACAATGAGCAGTTCTTC.

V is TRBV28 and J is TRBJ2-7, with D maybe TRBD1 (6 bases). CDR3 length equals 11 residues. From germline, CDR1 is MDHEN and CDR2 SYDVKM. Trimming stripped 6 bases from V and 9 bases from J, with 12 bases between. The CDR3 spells CASSRRGGQYF. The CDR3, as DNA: TGTGCCAGCAGCCGCAGAGGGGGGCAGTACTTC. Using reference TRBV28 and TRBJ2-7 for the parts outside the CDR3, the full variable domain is DVKVTQSSRYLVKRTGEKVFLECVQDMDHENMFWYRQDPGLGLRLIYFSYDVKMKEKGDIPEGYSVSREKKERFSLILESASTNQTSMYLCASSRRGGQYFGPGTRLTVT.

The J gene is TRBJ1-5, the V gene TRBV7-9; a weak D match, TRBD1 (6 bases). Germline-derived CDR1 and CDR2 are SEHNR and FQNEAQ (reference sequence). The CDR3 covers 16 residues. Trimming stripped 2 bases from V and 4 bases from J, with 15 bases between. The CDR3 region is CASSLISGVGNQPQHF. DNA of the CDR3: TGTGCCAGCAGCTTAATCTCAGGGGTCGGGAATCAGCCCCAGCATTTT.

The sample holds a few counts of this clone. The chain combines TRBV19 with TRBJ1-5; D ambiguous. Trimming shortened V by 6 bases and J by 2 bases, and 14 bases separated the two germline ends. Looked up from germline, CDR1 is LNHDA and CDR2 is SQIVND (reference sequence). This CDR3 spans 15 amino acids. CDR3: CASRPHSVGNQPQHF. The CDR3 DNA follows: TGTGCCAGTAGGCCCCACTCGGTCGGCAATCAGCCCCAGCATTTT.

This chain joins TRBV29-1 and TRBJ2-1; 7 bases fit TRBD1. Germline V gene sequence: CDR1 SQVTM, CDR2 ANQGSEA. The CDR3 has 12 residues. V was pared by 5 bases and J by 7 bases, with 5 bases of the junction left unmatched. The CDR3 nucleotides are TGCAGCGTTATGACAGGGTCGAATGAGCAGTTCTTC. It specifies CSVMTGSNEQFF.